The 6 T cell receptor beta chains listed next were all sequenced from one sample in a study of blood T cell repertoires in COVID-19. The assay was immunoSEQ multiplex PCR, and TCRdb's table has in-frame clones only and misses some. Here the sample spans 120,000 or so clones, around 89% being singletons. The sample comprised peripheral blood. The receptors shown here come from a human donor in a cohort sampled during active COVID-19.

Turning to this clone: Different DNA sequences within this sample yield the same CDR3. The CDR3 sequence: CASSTDGQRNQPQHF. The CDR3 DNA follows: TGCGCCAGCAGCACGGATGGACAGCGCAATCAGCCCCAGCATTTT. This chain joins TRBV5-1 and TRBJ1-5, with D possibly TRBD1 on 6 matching bases. Trimming pared 4 bases from V and 2 bases from J, leaving 13 bases between. Germline CDR1 and CDR2: SGHRS and YFSETQ. The CDR3 extends over 15 amino acids.

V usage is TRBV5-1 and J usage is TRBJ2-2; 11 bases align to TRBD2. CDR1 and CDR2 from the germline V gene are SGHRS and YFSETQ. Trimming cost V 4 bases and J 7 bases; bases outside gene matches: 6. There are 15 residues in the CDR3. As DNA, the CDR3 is TGCGCCAGCAGCGGTAGCGGGGGGGCCGGCGGGGAGCTGTTTTTT. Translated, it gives CASSGSGGAGGELFF. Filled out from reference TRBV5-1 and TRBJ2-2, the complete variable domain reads KAGVTQTPRYLIKTRGQQVTLSCSPISGHRSVSWYQQTPGQGLQFLFEYFSETQRNKGNFPGRFSGRQFSNSRSEMNVSTLELGDSALYLCASSGSGGAGGELFFGEGSRLTVL.

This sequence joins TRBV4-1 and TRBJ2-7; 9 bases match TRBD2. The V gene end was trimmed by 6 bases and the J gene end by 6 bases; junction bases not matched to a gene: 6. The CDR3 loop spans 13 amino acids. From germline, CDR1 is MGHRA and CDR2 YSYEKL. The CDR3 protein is CASRLAGDSEQYF. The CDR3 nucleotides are TGCGCCAGCAGGTTAGCGGGAGACTCCGAGCAGTACTTC.

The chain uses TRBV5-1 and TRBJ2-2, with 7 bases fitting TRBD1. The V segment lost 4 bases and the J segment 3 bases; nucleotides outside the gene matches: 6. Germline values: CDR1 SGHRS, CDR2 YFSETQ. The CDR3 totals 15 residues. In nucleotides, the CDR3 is TGCGCCAGCAGCGAGAGGACAGGCTACACCGGGGAGCTGTTTTTT. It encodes CASSERTGYTGELFF.

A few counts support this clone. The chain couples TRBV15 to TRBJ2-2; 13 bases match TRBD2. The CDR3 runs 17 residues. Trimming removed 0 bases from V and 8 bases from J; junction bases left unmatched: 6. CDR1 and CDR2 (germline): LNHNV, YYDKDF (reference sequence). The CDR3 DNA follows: TGTGCCACCAGCAGAGATCGACTAGCGGGAGGCGGGGGGGAGCTGTTTTTT. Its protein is CATSRDRLAGGGGELFF.

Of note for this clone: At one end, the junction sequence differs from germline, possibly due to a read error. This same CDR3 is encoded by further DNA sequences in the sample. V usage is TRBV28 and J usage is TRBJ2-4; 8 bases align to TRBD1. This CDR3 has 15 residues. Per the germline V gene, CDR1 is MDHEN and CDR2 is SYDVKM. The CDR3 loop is CASSLTGAEKNIQYF. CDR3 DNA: TGTGCCAGCAGTTTGACAGGGGCCGAAAAAAACATTCAGTACTTT. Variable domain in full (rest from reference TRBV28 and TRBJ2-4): DVKVTQSSRYLVKRTGEKVFLECVQDMDHENMFWYRQDPGLGLRLIYFSYDVKMKEKGDIPEGYSVSREKKERFSLILESASTNQTSMYLCASSLTGAEKNIQYFGAGTRLSVL.